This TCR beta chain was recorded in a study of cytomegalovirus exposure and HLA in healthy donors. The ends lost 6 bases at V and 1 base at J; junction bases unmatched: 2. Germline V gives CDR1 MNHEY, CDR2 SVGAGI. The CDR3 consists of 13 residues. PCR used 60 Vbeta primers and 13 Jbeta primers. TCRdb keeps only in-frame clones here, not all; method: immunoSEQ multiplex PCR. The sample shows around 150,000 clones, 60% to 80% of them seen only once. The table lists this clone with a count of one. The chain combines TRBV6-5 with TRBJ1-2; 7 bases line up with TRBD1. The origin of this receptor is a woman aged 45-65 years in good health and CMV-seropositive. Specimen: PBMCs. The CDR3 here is CASSRDSNYGYTF. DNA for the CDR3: TGTGCCAGCAGCCGGGACAGTAACTATGGCTACACCTTC.